The 4 T cell receptor beta chains given below trace back to one sample, sequenced in a study of T cell responses to AZD1222 COVID-19 vaccine. Method: immunoSEQ multiplex PCR; TCRdb's copy keeps in-frame clones and lacks some. The profile covers 65,000 to 85,000 clones, with 70% to 90% appearing a single time and under 11% taken by the ten largest. Sample: peripheral blood, taken 28 days after the second AZD1222 dose. These receptors came from an adult who received the AZD1222 COVID-19 vaccine.

This rearrangement joins TRBV30 to TRBJ1-1, with a tentative D call TRBD1 (5 bases). This CDR3 is built from 12 residues. The germline gives CDR1 GTSNPN, CDR2 SVGIG (reference sequence). The CDR3 DNA reads TGTGCTGGAGGGGAAGGGAACACTGAAGCTTTCTTT. Its translation is CAGGEGNTEAFF.

The chain links TRBV2 to TRBJ1-2; a weak D match, TRBD1 (5 bases). The CDR3 length is 12 residues. The V gene's germline CDR1 is SNHLY and CDR2 FYNNEI. The ends were cut back, 5 bases at V and 7 bases at J, with 11 bases in the middle. The CDR3 nucleotides are TGTGCCAGCAGTCTGCAGGGTAGTGGCTACACCTTC. Encoded protein: CASSLQGSGYTF.

V and J are TRBV2 and TRBJ1-2; no firm D call. The V gene lost 7 bases and the J gene lost 0 bases, with 9 bases spanning the gap. The CDR3 has 13 amino acids. CDR1 is SNHLY, CDR2 FYNNEI, per germline. The CDR3 here is CASNLGSNYGYTF. The CDR3 nucleotides are TGTGCCAGCAACCTAGGGTCTAACTATGGCTACACCTTC.

CDR3 region: CASSKVDRRGEKLFF. The DNA of the CDR3 is TGTGCCAGCAGCAAAGTGGACAGACGGGGTGAAAAACTGTTTTTT. V is TRBV21-1 and J is TRBJ1-4; the tabulated D call, TRBD1, remains unverified against the DNA. TRBV21-1 is a recognized pseudogene. The CDR3 contains 15 residues.